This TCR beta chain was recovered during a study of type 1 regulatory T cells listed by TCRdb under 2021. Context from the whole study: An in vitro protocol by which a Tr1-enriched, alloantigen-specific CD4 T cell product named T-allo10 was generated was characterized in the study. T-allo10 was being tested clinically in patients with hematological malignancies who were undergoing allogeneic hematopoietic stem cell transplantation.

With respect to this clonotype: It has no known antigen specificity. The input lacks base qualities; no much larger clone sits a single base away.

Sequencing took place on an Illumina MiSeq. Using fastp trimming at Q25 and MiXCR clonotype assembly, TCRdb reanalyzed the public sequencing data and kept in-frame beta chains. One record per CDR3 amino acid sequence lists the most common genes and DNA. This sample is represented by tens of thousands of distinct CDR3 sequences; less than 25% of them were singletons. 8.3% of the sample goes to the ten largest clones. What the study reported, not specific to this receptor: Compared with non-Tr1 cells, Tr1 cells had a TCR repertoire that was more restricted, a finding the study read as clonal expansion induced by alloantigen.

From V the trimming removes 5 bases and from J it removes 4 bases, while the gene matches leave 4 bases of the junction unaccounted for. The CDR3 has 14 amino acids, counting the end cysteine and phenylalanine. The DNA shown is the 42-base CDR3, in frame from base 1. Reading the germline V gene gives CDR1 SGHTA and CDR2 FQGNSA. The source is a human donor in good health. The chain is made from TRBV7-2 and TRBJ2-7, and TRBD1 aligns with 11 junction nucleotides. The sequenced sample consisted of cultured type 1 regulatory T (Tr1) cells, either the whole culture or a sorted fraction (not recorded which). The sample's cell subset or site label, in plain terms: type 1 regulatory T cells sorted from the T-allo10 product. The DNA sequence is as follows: TGTGCCAGCAGCACCGGGACAGGGGGTTACGAGCAGTACTTC. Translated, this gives CASSTGTGGYEQYF.